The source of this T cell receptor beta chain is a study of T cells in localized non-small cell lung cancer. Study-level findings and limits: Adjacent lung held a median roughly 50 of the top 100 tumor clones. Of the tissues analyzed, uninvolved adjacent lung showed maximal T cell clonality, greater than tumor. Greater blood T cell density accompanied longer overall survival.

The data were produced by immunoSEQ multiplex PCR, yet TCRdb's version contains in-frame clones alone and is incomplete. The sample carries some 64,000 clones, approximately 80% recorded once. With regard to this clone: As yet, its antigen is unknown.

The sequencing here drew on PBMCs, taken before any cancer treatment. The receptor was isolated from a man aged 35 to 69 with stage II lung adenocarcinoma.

The CDR3 here is CASSARDRNTGELFF. The CDR3 DNA is TGTGCCAGCAGCGCCCGGGACCGGAACACCGGGGAGCTGTTTTTT. The gene calls are TRBV9 and TRBJ2-2; D might be TRBD1 or TRBD2, each matching 5 bases. Per the germline V gene, CDR1 is SGDLS and CDR2 is YYNGEE. The CDR3 loop spans 15 amino acids. V was pared by 3 bases and J by 1 base, with 10 bases between.